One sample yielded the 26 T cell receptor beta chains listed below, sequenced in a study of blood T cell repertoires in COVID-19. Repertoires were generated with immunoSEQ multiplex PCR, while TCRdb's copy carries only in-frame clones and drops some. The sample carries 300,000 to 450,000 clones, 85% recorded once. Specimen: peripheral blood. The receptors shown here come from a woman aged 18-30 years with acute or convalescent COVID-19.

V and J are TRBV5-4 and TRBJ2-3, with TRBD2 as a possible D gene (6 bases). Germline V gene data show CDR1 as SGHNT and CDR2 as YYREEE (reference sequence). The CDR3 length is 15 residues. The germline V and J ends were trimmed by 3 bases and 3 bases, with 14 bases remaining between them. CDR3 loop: CASSSTGARTDTQYF. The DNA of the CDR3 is TGTGCCAGCAGCTCGACGGGAGCCCGAACAGATACGCAGTATTTT.

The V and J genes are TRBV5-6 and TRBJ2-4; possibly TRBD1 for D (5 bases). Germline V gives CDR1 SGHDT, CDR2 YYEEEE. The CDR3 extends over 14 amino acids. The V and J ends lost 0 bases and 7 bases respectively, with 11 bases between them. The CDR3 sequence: CASSLVRVRNIQYF. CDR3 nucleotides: TGTGCCAGCAGCTTGGTCAGGGTCCGTAACATTCAGTACTTC.

The chain's CDR3 is CASSHPPGTSGGETQYF. The CDR3, as DNA: TGCGCCAGCAGCCACCCCCCCGGGACTAGCGGGGGTGAGACCCAGTACTTC. V usage is TRBV4-1 and J usage is TRBJ2-5, with TRBD2 matching 14 bases. J was trimmed by 5 bases and V by 3 bases; bases with no gene match: 8. Germline values: CDR1 MGHRA, CDR2 YSYEKL. CDR3 length: 17 amino acids.

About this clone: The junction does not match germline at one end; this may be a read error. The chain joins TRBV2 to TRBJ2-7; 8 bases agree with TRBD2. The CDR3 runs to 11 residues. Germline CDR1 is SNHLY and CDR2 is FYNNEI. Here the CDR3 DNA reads TGTGCCAGCAGTCGGTTAGCGGGGAGAAACTTC. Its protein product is CASSRLAGRNF.

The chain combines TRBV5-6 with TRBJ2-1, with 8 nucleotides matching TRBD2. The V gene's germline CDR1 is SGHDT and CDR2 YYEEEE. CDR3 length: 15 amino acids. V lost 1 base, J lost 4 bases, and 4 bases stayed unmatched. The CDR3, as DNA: TGTGCCAGCAGCTTGTCGGGGGGGCCTTACAATGAGCAGTTCTTC. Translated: CASSLSGGPYNEQFF.

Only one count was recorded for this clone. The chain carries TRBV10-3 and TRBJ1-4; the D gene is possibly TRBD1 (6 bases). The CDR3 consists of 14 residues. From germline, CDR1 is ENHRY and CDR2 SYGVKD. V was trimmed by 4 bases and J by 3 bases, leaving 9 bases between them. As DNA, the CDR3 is TGTGCCATCAGTGCCGGGACACCTAATGAAAAACTGTTTTTT. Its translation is CAISAGTPNEKLFF.

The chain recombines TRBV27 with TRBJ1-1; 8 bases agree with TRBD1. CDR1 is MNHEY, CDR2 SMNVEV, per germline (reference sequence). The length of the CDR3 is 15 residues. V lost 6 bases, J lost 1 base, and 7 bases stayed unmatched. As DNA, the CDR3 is TGTGCCAGCAGGGCCGGGACAGGATGGAACACTGAAGCTTTCTTT. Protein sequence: CASRAGTGWNTEAFF.

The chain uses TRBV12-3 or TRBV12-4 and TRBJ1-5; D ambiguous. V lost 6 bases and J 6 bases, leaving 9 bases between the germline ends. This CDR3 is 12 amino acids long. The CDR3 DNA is TGTGCCAGCAGCCTCCCGGGTCAGCCCCAGCATTTT. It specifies CASSLPGQPQHF.

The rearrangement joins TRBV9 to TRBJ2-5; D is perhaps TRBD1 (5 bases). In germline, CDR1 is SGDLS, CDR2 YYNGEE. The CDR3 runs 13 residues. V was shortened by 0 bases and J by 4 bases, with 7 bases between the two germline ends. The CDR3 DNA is TGTGCCAGCAGCGTAGCAGGGTTAGAGACCCAGTACTTC. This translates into CASSVAGLETQYF. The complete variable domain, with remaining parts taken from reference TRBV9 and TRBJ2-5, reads DSGVTQTPKHLITATGQRVTLRCSPRSGDLSVYWYQQSLDQGLQFLIQYYNGEERAKGNILERFSAQQFPDLHSELNLSSLELGDSALYFCASSVAGLETQYFGPGTRLLVL.

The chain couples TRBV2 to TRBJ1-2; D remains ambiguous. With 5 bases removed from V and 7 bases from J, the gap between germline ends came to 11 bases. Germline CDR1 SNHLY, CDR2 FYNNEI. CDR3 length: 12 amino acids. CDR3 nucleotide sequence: TGTGCCAGCAGTTCGTCTCCGGGTGGCTACACCTTC. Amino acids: CASSSSPGGYTF.

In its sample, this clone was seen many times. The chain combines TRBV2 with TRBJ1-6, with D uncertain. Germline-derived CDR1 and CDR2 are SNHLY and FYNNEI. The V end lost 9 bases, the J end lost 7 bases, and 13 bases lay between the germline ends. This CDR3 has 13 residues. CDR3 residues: CARMEAQNSPLHF. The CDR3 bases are TGTGCCAGGATGGAGGCCCAGAATTCACCCCTCCACTTT. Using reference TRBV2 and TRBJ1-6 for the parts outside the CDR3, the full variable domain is EPEVTQTPSHQVTQMGQEVILRCVPISNHLYFYWYRQILGQKVEFLVSFYNNEISEKSEIFDDQFSVERPDGSNFTLKIRSTKLEDSAMYFCARMEAQNSPLHFGNGTRLTVT.

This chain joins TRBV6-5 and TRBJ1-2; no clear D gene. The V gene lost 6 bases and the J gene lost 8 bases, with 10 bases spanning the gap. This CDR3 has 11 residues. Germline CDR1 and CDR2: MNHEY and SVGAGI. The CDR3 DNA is TGTGCCAGCAGCCGACAAGGCGGCTACACCTTC. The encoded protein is CASSRQGGYTF.

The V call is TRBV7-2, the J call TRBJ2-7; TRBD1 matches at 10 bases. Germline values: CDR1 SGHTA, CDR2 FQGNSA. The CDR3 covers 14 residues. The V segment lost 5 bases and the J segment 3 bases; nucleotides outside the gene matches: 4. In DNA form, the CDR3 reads TGTGCCAGCAGCGGGACAGGGGAGGGCTACGAGCAGTACTTC. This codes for CASSGTGEGYEQYF.

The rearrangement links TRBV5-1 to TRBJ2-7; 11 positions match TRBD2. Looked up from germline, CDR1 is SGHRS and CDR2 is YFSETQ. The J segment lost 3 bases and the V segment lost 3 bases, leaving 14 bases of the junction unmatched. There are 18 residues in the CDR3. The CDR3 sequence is CASSSAPGPLAGVYEQYF. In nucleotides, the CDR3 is TGCGCCAGCAGCTCGGCCCCCGGACCACTAGCGGGAGTCTACGAGCAGTACTTC. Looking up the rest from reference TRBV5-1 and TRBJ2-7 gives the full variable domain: KAGVTQTPRYLIKTRGQQVTLSCSPISGHRSVSWYQQTPGQGLQFLFEYFSETQRNKGNFPGRFSGRQFSNSRSEMNVSTLELGDSALYLCASSSAPGPLAGVYEQYFGPGTRLTVT.

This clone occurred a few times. The CDR3 spells CASSSLGDSPLHF. CDR3 nucleotide sequence: TGTGCCAGCAGTTCCCTAGGGGATTCACCCCTCCACTTT. The chain carries TRBV6-6 and TRBJ1-6; D might be TRBD1 (5 bases). V gave up 4 bases and J gave up 8 bases, with 9 bases separating them. The CDR3 sequence is 13 residues long. CDR1 MNHNY and CDR2 SVGAGI come from the germline V gene (reference sequence).

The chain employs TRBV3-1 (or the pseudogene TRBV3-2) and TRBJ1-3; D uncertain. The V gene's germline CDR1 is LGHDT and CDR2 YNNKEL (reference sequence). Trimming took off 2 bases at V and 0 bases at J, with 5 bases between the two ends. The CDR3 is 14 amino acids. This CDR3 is CASSQPVSGNTIYF. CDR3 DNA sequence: TGTGCCAGCAGCCAACCGGTCTCTGGAAACACCATATATTTT.

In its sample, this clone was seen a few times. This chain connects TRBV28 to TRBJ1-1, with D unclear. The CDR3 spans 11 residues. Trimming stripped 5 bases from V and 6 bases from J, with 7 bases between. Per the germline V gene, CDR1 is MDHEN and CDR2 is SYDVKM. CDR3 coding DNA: TGTGCCAGCAGTACGGAGGCTGAAGCTTTCTTT. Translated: CASSTEAEAFF.

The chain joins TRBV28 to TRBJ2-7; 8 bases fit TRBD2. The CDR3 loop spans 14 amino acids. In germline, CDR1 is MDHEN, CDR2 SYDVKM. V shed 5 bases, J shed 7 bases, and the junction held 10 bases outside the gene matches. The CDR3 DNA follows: TGTGCCAGCAGTCGTGAGCGGGAGTGGGCGGAGCAGTACTTC. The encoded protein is CASSREREWAEQYF. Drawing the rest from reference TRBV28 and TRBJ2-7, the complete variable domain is DVKVTQSSRYLVKRTGEKVFLECVQDMDHENMFWYRQDPGLGLRLIYFSYDVKMKEKGDIPEGYSVSREKKERFSLILESASTNQTSMYLCASSREREWAEQYFGPGTRLTVT.

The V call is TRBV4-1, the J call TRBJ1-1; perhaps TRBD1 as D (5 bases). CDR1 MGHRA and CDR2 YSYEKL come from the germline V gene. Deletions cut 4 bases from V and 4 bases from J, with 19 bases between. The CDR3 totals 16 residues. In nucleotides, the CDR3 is TGCGCCAGCAGCCGCCCTGGGGCTCCGGGGGGCACTGAAGCTTTCTTT. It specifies CASSRPGAPGGTEAFF.

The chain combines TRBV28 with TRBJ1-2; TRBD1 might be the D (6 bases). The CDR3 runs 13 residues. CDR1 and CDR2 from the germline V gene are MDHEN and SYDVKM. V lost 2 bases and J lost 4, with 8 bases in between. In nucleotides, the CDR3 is TGTGCCAGCAGTTTACCAGGGGTCTATGGCTACACCTTC. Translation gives CASSLPGVYGYTF.

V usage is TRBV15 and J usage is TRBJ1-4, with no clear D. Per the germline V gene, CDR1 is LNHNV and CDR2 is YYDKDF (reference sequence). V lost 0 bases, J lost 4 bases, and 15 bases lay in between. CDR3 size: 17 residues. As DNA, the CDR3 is TGTGCCACCAGCAGAGATTTAATTTTCGGGTTTAATGAAAAACTGTTTTTT. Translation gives CATSRDLIFGFNEKLFF.

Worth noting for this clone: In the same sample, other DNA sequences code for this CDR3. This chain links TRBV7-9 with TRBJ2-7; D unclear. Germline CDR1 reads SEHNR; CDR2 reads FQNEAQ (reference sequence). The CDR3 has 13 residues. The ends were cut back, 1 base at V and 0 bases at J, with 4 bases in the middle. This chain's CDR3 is CASSLVDSYEQYF. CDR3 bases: TGTGCCAGCAGCTTAGTAGACTCCTACGAGCAGTACTTC.

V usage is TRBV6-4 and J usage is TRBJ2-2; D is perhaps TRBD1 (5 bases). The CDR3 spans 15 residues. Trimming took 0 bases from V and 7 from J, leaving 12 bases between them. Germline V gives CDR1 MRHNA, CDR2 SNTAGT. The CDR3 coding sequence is TGTGCCAGCAGTGACTCGACAGAACGTATCGGGGAGCTGTTTTTT. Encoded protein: CASSDSTERIGELFF.

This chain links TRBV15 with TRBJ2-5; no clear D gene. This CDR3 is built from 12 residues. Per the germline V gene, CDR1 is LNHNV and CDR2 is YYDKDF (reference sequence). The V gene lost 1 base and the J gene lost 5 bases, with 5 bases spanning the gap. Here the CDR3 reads CATSRALETQYF. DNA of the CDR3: TGTGCCACCAGCAGAGCTCTTGAGACCCAGTACTTC.

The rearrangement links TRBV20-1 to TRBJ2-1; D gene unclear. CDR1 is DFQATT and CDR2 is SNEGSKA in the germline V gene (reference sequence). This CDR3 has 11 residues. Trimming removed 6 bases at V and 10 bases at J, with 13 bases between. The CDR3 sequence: CSASGPREQFF. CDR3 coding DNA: TGCAGTGCCTCGGGTCCGAGAGAGCAGTTCTTC.

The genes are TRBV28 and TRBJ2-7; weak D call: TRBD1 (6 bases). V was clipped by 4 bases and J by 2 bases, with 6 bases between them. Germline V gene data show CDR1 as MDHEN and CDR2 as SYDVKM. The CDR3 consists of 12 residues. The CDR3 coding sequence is TGTGCCAGCAGTTGGGACACCTACGAGCAGTACTTC. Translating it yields CASSWDTYEQYF.